What follows are 21 T cell receptor beta chains derived from one specimen sequenced in a study of blood T cell repertoires in COVID-19. Clones were read by immunoSEQ multiplex PCR, and TCRdb kept only the in-frame ones, dropping some. The profile shows about 160,000 clones, 88% of them singletons. The sample consisted of PBMCs or T cells enriched from blood (not recorded which). The origin of the receptors is a woman aged 50 to 60 who had recovered from COVID-19.

The chain has TRBV5-1 and TRBJ2-2; TRBD1 agrees at 11 bases. CDR3 length equals 16 residues. Germline trimming cut 3 bases from V and 3 bases from J; bases unmatched to any gene: 4. Germline CDR1 and CDR2: SGHRS and YFSETQ. This CDR3 is CASSSGQGVDTGELFF. For the CDR3, the DNA is TGCGCCAGCAGCTCGGGACAGGGGGTTGACACCGGGGAGCTGTTTTTT.

This chain connects TRBV30 to TRBJ2-7; weak D call: TRBD1 (6 bases). Trimming left V 2 bases short and J 6 bases short, with 11 bases between. The germline CDR1 and CDR2 sequences are GTSNPN and SVGIG (reference sequence). The CDR3 has 12 residues. CDR3 protein: CAWSSQGGEQYF. CDR3 in DNA: TGTGCCTGGAGTTCTCAAGGGGGCGAGCAGTACTTC.

The chain links TRBV20-1 to TRBJ2-7; the match to TRBD2 covers 7 bases. The CDR3 extends over 15 amino acids. Germline lookup yields CDR1 DFQATT and CDR2 SNEGSKA (reference sequence). V shed 3 bases, J shed 1 base, and the junction held 9 bases outside the gene matches. The CDR3 sequence: CSASRLAAGSYEQYF. In DNA, the CDR3 is TGCAGTGCTAGTAGACTCGCAGCGGGGTCCTACGAGCAGTACTTC.

The chain recombines TRBV10-3 with TRBJ1-2, with TRBD1 matching over 9 bases. V was pared by 6 bases and J by 6 bases, with 5 bases of the junction left unmatched. The CDR3 runs 13 residues. Germline CDR1 reads ENHRY; CDR2 reads SYGVKD. The DNA of the CDR3 is TGTGCCATCAGGGGGGGGACAGGGAATGGCTACACCTTC. Protein: CAIRGGTGNGYTF.

This clone was detected only a few times. The rearrangement uses TRBV7-2 and TRBJ1-5, with D perhaps matching TRBD1 (6 bases). The V gene lost 5 bases and the J gene lost 2 bases, with 13 bases spanning the gap. This CDR3 region has 15 residues. Germline V gene sequence: CDR1 SGHTA, CDR2 FQGNSA. The CDR3 loop is CASSPWAGGNQPQHF. CDR3 DNA sequence: TGTGCCAGCAGCCCCTGGGCAGGGGGCAATCAGCCCCAGCATTTT.

The V call is TRBV3-1 (or the pseudogene TRBV3-2), the J call TRBJ2-2, with D tentatively TRBD1 (6 bases). V was trimmed by 4 bases and J by 8 bases, leaving 14 bases between them. Per germline, CDR1 LGHDT and CDR2 YNNKEL (reference sequence). The CDR3 runs to 14 residues. CDR3 DNA: TGTGCCAGCAGCCCATACAGGGCGAGGGGGGAGCTGTTTTTT. Its protein is CASSPYRARGELFF.

This chain joins TRBV6-5 and TRBJ2-5; D is unresolved. The V end was cut by 0 bases, the J end by 5 bases, with 10 bases between. There are 14 residues in the CDR3. The germline gives CDR1 MNHEY, CDR2 SVGAGI. CDR3 nucleotide sequence: TGTGCCAGCAGTTACTCCCACCTGGCCGAGACCCAGTACTTC. Its translation: CASSYSHLAETQYF.

The V call is TRBV6-1, the J call TRBJ2-1; 7 nucleotides agree with TRBD1. Trimming took 1 base from V and 2 from J; bases not matched to a gene: 5. The germline CDR1 and CDR2 sequences are MNHNS and SASEGT. CDR3 length: 16 amino acids. The CDR3 sequence is CASSEERTGPYNEQFF. The CDR3 DNA reads TGTGCCAGCAGTGAAGAGAGGACAGGACCCTACAATGAGCAGTTCTTC.

V gene TRBV7-2 combines with J gene TRBJ2-3; 12 bases fit TRBD1. Per germline, CDR1 SGHTA and CDR2 FQGNSA. With V trimmed by 5 bases and J by 4 bases, 7 bases remained unmatched. This CDR3 has 16 amino acids. CDR3 in DNA: TGTGCCAGCAGCACCGGGACAGGGGGCAGGGCAGATACGCAGTATTTT. Translating it yields CASSTGTGGRADTQYF. Variable domain in full (rest from reference TRBV7-2 and TRBJ2-3): GAGVSQSPSNKVTEKGKDVELRCDPISGHTALYWYRQSLGQGLEFLIYFQGNSAPDKSGLPSDRFSAERTGGSVSTLTIQRTQQEDSAVYLCASSTGTGGRADTQYFGPGTRLTVL.

The chain links TRBV28 to TRBJ1-4; 10 bases map to TRBD1. V lost 4 bases to trimming and J lost 7 bases; unmatched junction nucleotides: 12. The germline V gene encodes CDR1 MDHEN and CDR2 SYDVKM. The CDR3 contains 17 residues. DNA for the CDR3: TGTGCCAGCAGTTCCCCCCGACAGGGGGCTGTGGCTGAAAAACTGTTTTTT. Its translation: CASSSPRQGAVAEKLFF.

For this clone: One end of the junction fails to match germline, which may point to a read error. The genes are TRBV7-7 and TRBJ2-5, with D tentatively TRBD1 (6 bases). Germline V CDR1 and CDR2: SSHAT, FNYEAQ (reference sequence). This CDR3 has 15 residues. Written as DNA, the CDR3 is TGTGCTAGCAGCCCCCCTACAGGGTTTCGTGAGACCCAGTACTTC. It translates to CASSPPTGFRETQYF. Combining the CDR3 with reference TRBV7-7 and TRBJ2-5 gives the whole variable domain GAGVSQSPRYKVTKRGQDVTLRCDPISSHATLYWYQQALGQGPEFLTYFNYEAQPDKSGLPSDRFSAERPEGSISTLTIQRTEQRDSAMYRCASSPPTGFRETQYFGPGTRLLVL.

With respect to this clone: A junction end diverges from the germline sequence, so it may reflect a read error. The chain links TRBV5-4 to TRBJ1-6; TRBD1 agrees at 8 bases. CDR3 length equals 11 residues. The germline V gene has CDR1 SGHNT and CDR2 YYREEE (reference sequence). CDR3 loop: CASSFEDRETF. The CDR3 DNA reads as TGTGCCAGCAGCTTCGAGGACAGGGAGACCTTT. The full variable domain, with the rest looked up from reference TRBV5-4 and TRBJ1-6, is ETGVTQSPTHLIKTRGQQVTLRCSSQSGHNTVSWYQQALGQGPQFIFQYYREEENGRGNFPPRFSGLQFPNYSSELNVNALELDDSALYLCASSFEDRETFGNGTRLTVT.

DNA for the CDR3: TGTGCCAGTAGTATAGATAGGGGTCAGAACACTGAAGCTTTCTTT. It yields the protein CASSIDRGQNTEAFF. V and J are TRBV19 and TRBJ1-1; D is possibly TRBD1 (5 bases). The CDR3 has 15 amino acids. Germline CDR1 LNHDA, CDR2 SQIVND (reference sequence). Trimming took off 0 bases at V and 1 base at J, with 9 bases between the two ends.

The chain couples TRBV6-5 to TRBJ1-1; TRBD1 agrees at 7 bases. With 6 bases clipped from V and 9 bases from J, the junction kept 7 bases outside the gene matches. Germline V gives CDR1 MNHEY, CDR2 SVGAGI. This CDR3 comprises 12 residues. The CDR3 DNA reads TGTGCCAGCAGCTTGGCAGGGGGTCAAGCTTTCTTT. It yields the protein CASSLAGGQAFF.

The chain links TRBV7-3 to TRBJ1-1, with D possibly matching TRBD1 (6 bases). The germline V gene has CDR1 SGHTA and CDR2 FQGTGA. This CDR3 comprises 18 residues. Trimming shortened V by 8 bases and J by 4 bases, and 29 bases separated the two germline ends. Here the CDR3 reads CASPPLQGHKEVCTEAFF. The CDR3 DNA follows: TGTGCCAGCCCTCCCCTCCAGGGACATAAGGAAGTATGCACTGAAGCTTTCTTT. The variable domain in full, with the rest retrieved from reference TRBV7-3 and TRBJ1-1, is GAGVSQTPSNKVTEKGKYVELRCDPISGHTALYWYRQSLGQGPEFLIYFQGTGAADDSGLPNDRFFAVRPEGSVSTLKIQRTERGDSAVYLCASPPLQGHKEVCTEAFFGQGTRLTVV.

CDR3 DNA sequence: TGTGCAAGTCGCTTGAGGGTACCCTACAATGAGCAGTTCTTC. This gives the protein CASRLRVPYNEQFF. V gene TRBV12-2 combines with J gene TRBJ2-1; the table names TRBD2, a call not compared with the DNA. TRBV12-2 is deemed a pseudogene. The CDR3 length is 14 residues.

The chain couples TRBV7-9 to TRBJ1-2; weak D call: TRBD1 (5 bases). The germline V and J ends were trimmed by 5 bases and 4 bases, with 11 bases remaining between them. Per germline, CDR1 SEHNR and CDR2 FQNEAQ (reference sequence). The CDR3 contains 13 residues. CDR3 bases: TGTGCCAGCAGCCCGGGACTCCTCTATGGCTACACCTTC. It yields the protein CASSPGLLYGYTF.

The genes are TRBV27 and TRBJ2-3; TRBD1 matches at 8 bases. V dropped 3 bases and J dropped 1; count of bases not matched to a gene: 3. This CDR3 is built from 15 residues. Germline V CDR1 and CDR2: MNHEY, SMNVEV (reference sequence). The CDR3 DNA follows: TGTGCCAGCAGTTTTGGACAGGGCGGCACAGATACGCAGTATTTT. Protein product: CASSFGQGGTDTQYF.

The chain links TRBV6-5 to TRBJ1-6; 7 bases agree with TRBD1. The CDR3 runs to 14 residues. Germline CDR1 and CDR2: MNHEY and SVGAGI. The V gene end was trimmed by 5 bases and the J gene end by 8 bases; junction bases not matched to a gene: 6. The CDR3 sequence: CASSNQGVDSPLHF. The CDR3, as DNA: TGTGCCAGCAGTAACCAGGGGGTGGATTCACCCCTCCACTTT.

The chain is built from TRBV30 and TRBJ1-4, with 12 bases matching TRBD1. The trim removed 4 bases at V and 8 bases at J, leaving 5 bases unmatched. The CDR3 contains 14 residues. CDR1 GTSNPN and CDR2 SVGIG come from the germline V gene (reference sequence). The CDR3 DNA reads TGTGCCTGGACCGGGGACAGGGGGCACGAAAAACTGTTTTTT. The encoded protein is CAWTGDRGHEKLFF.

The chain uses TRBV11-3 and TRBJ2-1, with D uncertain. The CDR3 is 12 amino acids. The ends were cut back, 1 base at V and 9 bases at J, with 7 bases in the middle. CDR1 SGHNT and CDR2 YENEEA come from the germline V gene. For the CDR3, the DNA is TGTGCCAGCAGCTTAGGACAATCTGAGCAGTTCTTC. Amino acids: CASSLGQSEQFF.